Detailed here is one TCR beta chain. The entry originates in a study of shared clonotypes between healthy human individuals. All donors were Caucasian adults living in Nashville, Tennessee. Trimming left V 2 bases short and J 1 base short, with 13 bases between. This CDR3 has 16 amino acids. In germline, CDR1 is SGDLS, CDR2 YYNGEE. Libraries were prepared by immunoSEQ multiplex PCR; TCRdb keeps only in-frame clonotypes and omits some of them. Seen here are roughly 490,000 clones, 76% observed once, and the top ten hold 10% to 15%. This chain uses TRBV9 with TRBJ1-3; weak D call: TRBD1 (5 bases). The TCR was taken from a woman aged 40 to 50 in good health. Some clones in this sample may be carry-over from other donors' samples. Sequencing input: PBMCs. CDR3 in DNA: TGTGCCAGCAGCGTGGCAGGGTCCCAATCTGGAAACACCATATATTTT. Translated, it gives CASSVAGSQSGNTIYF.